This TCR beta chain was captured in a study of blood T cell repertoires in COVID-19. About the study: The samples span acute and convalescent COVID-19 from the United States, Italy and Spain.

The protocol was immunoSEQ multiplex PCR, while the TCRdb copy is restricted to in-frame clones and leaves out a portion. The sample lists under 450,000 clones; around 83% were seen once. Participant-reported clinical history was the basis for cohort assignment. The recovered donors of Cohort 3 showed two negative PCRs, clearance, or symptom resolution. The junction had 5 bases not matched to a gene; V was cut back by 1 base and J by 7 bases. CDR1 is GTSNPN, CDR2 SVGIG, per germline (reference sequence). The length of the CDR3 is 14 residues. This rearrangement joins TRBV30 to TRBJ2-7, with 12 bases identical to TRBD2. Sequencing was carried out using PBMCs or T cells enriched from blood (not recorded which). The TCR was taken from a woman aged 50 to 60 who had recovered from COVID-19. The CDR3 DNA is TGTGCCTGGAGTGGTGTACTAGCGGGAGGTGAGCAGTACTTC. This gives the protein CAWSGVLAGGEQYF.